The entry that follows covers one T cell receptor beta chain sequence. Its antigen is undetermined. This sample stems from a study of cytomegalovirus exposure and HLA in healthy donors. Study-level results: Associated with HLA alleles at 0.05 false discovery rate in a later analysis were about 17,000 TCR beta sequences.

The donors were healthy bone marrow donors. V gave up 0 bases and J gave up 4 bases; unmatched junction bases: 2. Germline V gene lookup returns CDR1 LNHNV and CDR2 YYDKDF (reference sequence). The CDR3 extends over 15 amino acids. Vbeta (60) and Jbeta (13) primers were used in the PCR. TCRdb's table, derived via immunoSEQ multiplex PCR, lists solely in-frame clones and lacks some. The sample carries over 130,000 clones, about 80% recorded once. The sequence derives from a man aged 30 to 39 in good health and CMV-seropositive. The chain is built from TRBV15 and TRBJ2-5; 10 bases match TRBD2. Material for sequencing was PBMCs. The CDR3 sequence is CATSRDRLAGETQYF. The CDR3 DNA reads as TGTGCCACCAGCAGAGATAGACTAGCGGGAGAGACCCAGTACTTC.